This T cell receptor beta chain derives from a study of Graves' ophthalmopathy and Graves' hyperthyroidism. General observations from the study: Discriminating ophthalmopathy from stable hyperthyroidism, a 13-signature model attained a sensitivity of about 88% and a specificity of approximately 81%. Blood shared most expanded thyroid clonotypes above 0.001 frequency.

Transcripts of RNA were the source for amplifying TCR beta CDR3 regions. A first-round RT-PCR used HTBI primers, followed by a second-round multiplex PCR. In TCRdb, the multiplex PCR reads were re-called with MiXCR into one record per CDR3 protein. The repertoire holds around 520,000 distinct CDR3 sequences, 35% to 40% seen once, with about 4% in the top ten. Other autoimmune diseases, uncontrolled infections, pregnancy or lactation excluded patients from enrollment. This clonotype came up many times. No antigen is known for it. The sequenced sample consisted of peripheral blood or thyroid tissue (not recorded which). This sequence originates from an adult man with Graves' hyperthyroidism.

The CDR3 DNA reads as TGTGCCAGCAGCTCCGGACAGTTTGGCTACACCTTC. Its translation is CASSSGQFGYTF. This chain joins TRBV6-6 and TRBJ1-2; D is perhaps TRBD1 (6 bases). Germline CDR1 and CDR2: MNHNY and SVGAGI (reference sequence). V was trimmed by 6 bases and J by 7 bases, leaving 12 bases between them. This CDR3 is built from 12 residues.